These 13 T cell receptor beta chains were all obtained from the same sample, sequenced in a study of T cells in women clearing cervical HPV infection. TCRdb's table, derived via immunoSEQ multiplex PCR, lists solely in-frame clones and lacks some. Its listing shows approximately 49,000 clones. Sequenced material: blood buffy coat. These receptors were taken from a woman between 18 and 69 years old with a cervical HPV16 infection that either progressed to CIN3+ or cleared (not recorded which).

The CDR3 sequence is CASSEPGQGLGYEQYF. Partial CDR3 DNA: TGCGCCAGCAGCGAACCGGGACAGGGGTTGGGCTACGAG. The chain employs TRBV5-1 and TRBJ2-7; 10 bases are a match to TRBD1. Read coverage stops 3 residues before the CDR3 terminus; the germline J gene supplies the remainder. This CDR3 contains 16 residues. The V and J ends lost 4 bases and 3 bases, in that order; junction bases with no gene match: 10. Looked up from germline, CDR1 is SGHRS and CDR2 is YFSETQ.

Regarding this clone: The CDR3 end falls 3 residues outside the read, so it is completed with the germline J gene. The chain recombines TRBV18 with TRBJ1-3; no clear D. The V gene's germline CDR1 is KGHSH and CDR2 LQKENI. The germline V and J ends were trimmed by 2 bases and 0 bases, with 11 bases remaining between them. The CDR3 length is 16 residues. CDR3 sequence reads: CASSPGVGSSGNTIYF. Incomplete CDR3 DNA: TGTGCCAGCTCACCAGGTGTGGGCTCCTCTGGAAACACC.

CDR3 DNA, as far as it was read: TGTGCCAGCTCACCTTATCCTTTGGTGTGGGCGAAAACTCACGAG. It encodes CASSPYPLVWAKTHE. The whole CDR3 sequence reads CASSPYPLVWAKTHEQYF. The gene calls are TRBV18 and TRBJ2-7; D remains unclear. The read gets to within 3 residues of the CDR3 end, and the germline J gene fills in the rest. There are 18 residues in the CDR3. With 3 bases removed from V and 5 bases from J, the gap between germline ends came to 26 bases. From germline, CDR1 is KGHSH and CDR2 LQKENI.

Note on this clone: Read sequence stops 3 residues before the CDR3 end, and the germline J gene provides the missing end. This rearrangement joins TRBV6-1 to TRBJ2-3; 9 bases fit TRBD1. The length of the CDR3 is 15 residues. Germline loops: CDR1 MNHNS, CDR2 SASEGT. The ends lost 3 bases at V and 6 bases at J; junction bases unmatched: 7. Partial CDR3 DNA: TGTGCCAGCAGTGACCTCGGACAGGGGACCGATACG. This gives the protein CASSDLGQGTDT. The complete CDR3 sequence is CASSDLGQGTDTQYF.

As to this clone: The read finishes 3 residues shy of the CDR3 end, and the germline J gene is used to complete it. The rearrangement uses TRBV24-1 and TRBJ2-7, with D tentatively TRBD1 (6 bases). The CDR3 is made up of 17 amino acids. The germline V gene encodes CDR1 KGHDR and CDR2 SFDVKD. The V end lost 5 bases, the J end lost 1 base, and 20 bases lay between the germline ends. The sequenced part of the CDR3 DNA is TGTGCCACCAGTGTGATGGGACACAACTCGCCGTCCTACGAG. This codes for CATSVMGHNSPSYE. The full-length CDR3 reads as CATSVMGHNSPSYEQYF.

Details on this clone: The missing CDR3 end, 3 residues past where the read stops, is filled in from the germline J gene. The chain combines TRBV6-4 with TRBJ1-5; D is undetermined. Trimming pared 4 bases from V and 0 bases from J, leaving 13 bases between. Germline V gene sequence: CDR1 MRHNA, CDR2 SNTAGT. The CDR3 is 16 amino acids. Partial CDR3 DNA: TGTGCCAGCAGTGGGTTCAGGCCCTATAGCAATCAGCCC. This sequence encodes CASSGFRPYSNQP. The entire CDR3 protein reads CASSGFRPYSNQPQHF.

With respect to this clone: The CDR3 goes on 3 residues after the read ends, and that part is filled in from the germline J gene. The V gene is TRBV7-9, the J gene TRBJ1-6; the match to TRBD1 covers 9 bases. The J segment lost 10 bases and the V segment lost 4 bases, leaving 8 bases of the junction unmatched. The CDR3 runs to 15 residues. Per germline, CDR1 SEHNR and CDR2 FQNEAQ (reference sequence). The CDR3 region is CASSSGQGFESPLHF. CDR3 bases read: TGTGCCAGCAGCTCGGGACAGGGTTTTGAGTCACCC.

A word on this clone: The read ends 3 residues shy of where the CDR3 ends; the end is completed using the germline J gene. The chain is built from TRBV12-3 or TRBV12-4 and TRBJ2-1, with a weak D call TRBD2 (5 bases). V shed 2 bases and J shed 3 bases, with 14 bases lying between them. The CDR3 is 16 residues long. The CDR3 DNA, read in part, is TGTGCCAGCAGTTTATATCCGGGGAGAATCTACAATGAG. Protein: CASSLYPGRIYNE. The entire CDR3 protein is CASSLYPGRIYNEQFF.

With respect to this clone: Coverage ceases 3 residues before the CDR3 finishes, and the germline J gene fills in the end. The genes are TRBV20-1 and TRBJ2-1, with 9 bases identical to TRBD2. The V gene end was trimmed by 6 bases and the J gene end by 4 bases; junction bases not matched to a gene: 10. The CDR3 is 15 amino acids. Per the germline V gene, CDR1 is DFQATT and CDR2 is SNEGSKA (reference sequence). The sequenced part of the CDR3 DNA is TGCAGTGCATGGTTCGGCCTAGCGGGGTACAATGAG. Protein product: CSAWFGLAGYNE. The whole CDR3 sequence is CSAWFGLAGYNEQFF.

This CDR3 reads CASSQEGSVRYEQYF. CDR3 DNA, as far as it was read: TGCGCCAGCAGCCAAGAAGGGTCGGTGAGGTACGAG. The rearrangement uses TRBV4-1 and TRBJ2-7; D gene uncertain. Read sequence stops 3 residues before the CDR3 end, and the germline J gene provides the missing end. V was shortened by 0 bases and J by 4 bases, with 13 bases between the two germline ends. The CDR3 is made up of 15 amino acids. Per germline, CDR1 MGHRA and CDR2 YSYEKL.

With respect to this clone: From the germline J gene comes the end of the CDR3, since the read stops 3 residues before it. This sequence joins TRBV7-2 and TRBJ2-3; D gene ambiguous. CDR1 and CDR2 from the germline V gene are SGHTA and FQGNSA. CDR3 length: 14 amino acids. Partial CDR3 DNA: TGTGCCAGCAGCTTAGTAGGCGGTGAGAGTCCG. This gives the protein CASSLVGGESP. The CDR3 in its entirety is CASSLVGGESPQYF.

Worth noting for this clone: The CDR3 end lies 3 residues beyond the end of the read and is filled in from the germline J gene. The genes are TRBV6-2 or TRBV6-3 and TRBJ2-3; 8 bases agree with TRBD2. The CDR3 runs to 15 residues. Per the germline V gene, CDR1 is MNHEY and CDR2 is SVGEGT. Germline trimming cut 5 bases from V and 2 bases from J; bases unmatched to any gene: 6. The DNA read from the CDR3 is TGTGCCAGCAGTCACCGGGGGGGCACCACAGATACG. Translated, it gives CASSHRGGTTDT. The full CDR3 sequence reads CASSHRGGTTDTQYF.

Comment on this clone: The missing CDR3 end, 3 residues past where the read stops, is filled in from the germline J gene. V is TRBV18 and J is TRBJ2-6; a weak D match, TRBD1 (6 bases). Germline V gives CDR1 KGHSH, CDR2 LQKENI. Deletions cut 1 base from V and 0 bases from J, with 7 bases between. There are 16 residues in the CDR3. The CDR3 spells CASSPRQDSGANVLTF. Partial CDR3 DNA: TGTGCCAGCTCACCACGACAGGACTCTGGGGCCAACGTC.